This TCR beta chain was recovered during a study of cytomegalovirus exposure and HLA in healthy donors. Regarding the study as a whole: In a later analysis, compared with equally common non-associated chains, HLA-associated beta chains were more expanded. Association with HLA alleles at 0.05 false discovery rate was found for some 18,000 TCR beta sequences in a later analysis.

Remarks on this clone: Its matching antigen is unknown.

The germline V gene has CDR1 MNHEY and CDR2 SMNVEV (reference sequence). This CDR3 is 15 amino acids long. V gave up 5 bases and J gave up 3 bases; unmatched junction bases: 9. PCR was performed using 60 Vbeta and 13 Jbeta primers. Sequencing used immunoSEQ multiplex PCR; TCRdb keeps in-frame clones, though not all of them. The data contain some 130,000 clones, roughly 85% of them seen just once; the ten biggest clones take up approximately 6.2%. This clonotype was obtained from a man between 40 and 49 years old in good health and CMV-seropositive. The specimen was PBMCs. The J gene is TRBJ1-1, the V gene TRBV27, with 7 bases lining up with TRBD1. CDR3 loop: CASSERGPRDTEAFF. CDR3 sequence (DNA): TGTGCCAGCAGTGAAAGGGGGCCCCGGGACACTGAAGCTTTCTTT.